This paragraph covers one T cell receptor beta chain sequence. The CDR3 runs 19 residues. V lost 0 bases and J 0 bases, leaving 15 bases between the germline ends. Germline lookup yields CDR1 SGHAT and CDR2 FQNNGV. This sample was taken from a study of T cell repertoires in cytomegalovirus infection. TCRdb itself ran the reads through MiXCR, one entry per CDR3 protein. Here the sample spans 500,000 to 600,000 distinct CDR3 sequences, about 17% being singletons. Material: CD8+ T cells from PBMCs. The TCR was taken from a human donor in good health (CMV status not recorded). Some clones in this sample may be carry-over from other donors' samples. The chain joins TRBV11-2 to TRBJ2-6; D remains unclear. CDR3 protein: CASSLDGVPLLSGANVLTF. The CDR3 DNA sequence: TGTGCCAGCAGCTTAGATGGGGTCCCTCTTCTCTCTGGGGCCAACGTCCTGACTTTC.